One sample yielded the 5 T cell receptor beta chains listed below, sequenced in a study of sequential checkpoint blockade in melanoma. Described treatment: randomized to nivolumab then ipilimumab (arm A) or the reverse (arm B). Only in-frame clones appear in the TCRdb table, and some are missing; sequencing was by immunoSEQ multiplex PCR. The data contain roughly 7,000 clones, roughly 31% of them singletons. This material consisted of tumor tissue (inferred from file names), taken from a patient given nivolumab and ipilimumab in sequence. These receptors were collected from a human donor with melanoma.

The J gene is TRBJ1-2, the V gene TRBV16; no clear D. Per the germline V gene, CDR1 is KGHSY and CDR2 is FQNENV. V shed 2 bases and J shed 4 bases, with 8 bases lying between them. The CDR3 covers 13 residues. CDR3 amino acids: CASSQATFYGYTF. The CDR3 DNA reads as TGTGCCAGCAGCCAAGCAACCTTCTATGGCTACACCTTC.

The DNA of the CDR3 is TGTGCCTGGCATGGGACAGGGGGCTACACCTTC. It is translated as CAWHGTGGYTF. This chain uses TRBV30 with TRBJ1-2; 9 bases map to TRBD1. The CDR3 has 11 residues. V gave up 5 bases and J gave up 8 bases; unmatched junction bases: 3. Germline assignment: CDR1 GTSNPN and CDR2 SVGIG (reference sequence). Looking up the rest from reference TRBV30 and TRBJ1-2 gives the full variable domain: SQTIHQWPATLVQPVGSPLSLECTVEGTSNPNLYWYRQAAGRGLQLLFYSVGIGQISSEVPQNLSASRPQDRQFILSSKKLLLSDSGFYLCAWHGTGGYTFGSGTRLTVV.

V and J are TRBV7-6 and TRBJ1-4; D is unresolved. The CDR3 contains 19 residues. Germline V lookup: CDR1 SGHVS, CDR2 FNYEAQ. V was shortened by 1 base and J by 3 bases, with 21 bases between the two germline ends. The CDR3 DNA follows: TGTGCCAGCAGCTTAGGCCCTCTCCCTGAGGGTAGGCCTAATGAAAAACTGTTTTTT. Protein sequence: CASSLGPLPEGRPNEKLFF.

This clone is medium-sized in the sample. This sequence joins TRBV14 and TRBJ2-1, with unresolved D. V gave up 4 bases and J gave up 7 bases, with 8 bases separating them. Looked up from germline, CDR1 is SGHDN and CDR2 is FVKESK. CDR3 size: 12 residues. In DNA, the CDR3 is TGTGCCAGCAGCCTCATCCTTAATGAGCAGTTCTTC. Translating it yields CASSLILNEQFF.

This clone showed up just a few times. The rearrangement uses TRBV11-3 and TRBJ2-7; D gene unclear. The CDR3 has 14 residues. Germline V CDR1 and CDR2: SGHNT, YENEEA. V lost 0 bases to trimming and J lost 4 bases, with 10 bases between them. The CDR3 reads CASSLEPPGYEQYF. The CDR3 DNA reads as TGTGCCAGCAGCTTAGAACCCCCAGGATACGAGCAGTACTTC.